Shown below are 25 T cell receptor beta chains from a single sample sequenced in a study of control samples from healthy donors and cancer patients. Sequencing was performed with immunoSEQ multiplex PCR; in TCRdb, only in-frame clones are kept and a portion is missing. The sample includes about 59,000 clones, roughly 90% of them seen just once. The sequenced sample consisted of PBMCs. These receptors all come from a man in his forties with colorectal cancer.

The gene calls are TRBV18 and TRBJ1-1; D uncertain. Germline CDR1 and CDR2: KGHSH and LQKENI. V lost 6 bases to trimming and J lost 1 base, with 9 bases between them. The CDR3 is made up of 13 amino acids. CDR3 protein: CASSTSQNTEAFF. The CDR3 DNA reads as TGTGCCAGCTCCACAAGCCAGAACACTGAAGCTTTCTTT.

V and J are TRBV7-2 and TRBJ1-1, with 8 bases fitting TRBD1. V dropped 1 base and J dropped 3; count of bases not matched to a gene: 7. This CDR3 is 16 amino acids long. The germline gives CDR1 SGHTA, CDR2 FQGNSA. CDR3 DNA sequence: TGTGCCAGCAGCTTAGTCAGTCAGGGGGCGGACACTGAAGCTTTCTTT. Translating it yields CASSLVSQGADTEAFF.

The chain has TRBV19 and TRBJ2-7; D is possibly TRBD1 or TRBD2 (5 bases each). The CDR3 runs 15 residues. Germline V gene lookup returns CDR1 LNHDA and CDR2 SQIVND (reference sequence). Between the trimmed V and J ends, which lost 4 bases and 3 bases, there was a span of 16 bases. CDR3 nucleotide sequence: TGTGCCAGTAGTAGCCACCGGGACGGTTACTACGAGCAGTACTTC. It is translated as CASSSHRDGYYEQYF.

The count of this clone is one. The gene calls are TRBV9 and TRBJ2-5; 13 nucleotides line up with TRBD2. This CDR3 contains 18 residues. V shed 4 bases, J shed 2 bases, and the junction held 11 bases outside the gene matches. Germline V gene sequence: CDR1 SGDLS, CDR2 YYNGEE. DNA of the CDR3: TGTGCCAGCAGCCCGAGAAGGCCGGGACTAGCGGGGCAAGAGACCCAGTACTTC. This sequence encodes CASSPRRPGLAGQETQYF. The whole variable domain, filled in from reference TRBV9 and TRBJ2-5, reads DSGVTQTPKHLITATGQRVTLRCSPRSGDLSVYWYQQSLDQGLQFLIQYYNGEERAKGNILERFSAQQFPDLHSELNLSSLELGDSALYFCASSPRRPGLAGQETQYFGPGTRLLVL.

The chain joins TRBV2 to TRBJ2-3; D may correspond to TRBD1 or TRBD2 (6 bases each). This CDR3 has 13 residues. Trimming left V 7 bases short and J 2 bases short, with 10 bases between. Germline CDR1 reads SNHLY; CDR2 reads FYNNEI. Here the CDR3 DNA reads TGTGCCAGCAAGGGGGGCCCCACAGATACGCAGTATTTT. This codes for CASKGGPTDTQYF.

The genes are TRBV3-1 (or the pseudogene TRBV3-2) and TRBJ2-1; 11 bases line up with TRBD2. Trimming cost V 5 bases and J 4 bases; bases outside gene matches: 4. Germline-derived CDR1 and CDR2 are LGHDT and YNNKEL (reference sequence). This CDR3 comprises 15 residues. The CDR3 DNA is TGTGCCAGCAGCGCGTTAGCGGGGGGGTACAATGAGCAGTTCTTC. It translates to CASSALAGGYNEQFF.

The chain couples TRBV14 to TRBJ2-1, with 10 bases identical to TRBD1. Germline V gene sequence: CDR1 SGHDN, CDR2 FVKESK. The CDR3 has 15 amino acids. The V segment lost 4 bases and the J segment 8 bases; nucleotides outside the gene matches: 8. This chain's CDR3 is CASSRTGTGAYEQFF. For the CDR3, the DNA is TGTGCCAGCAGCCGGACCGGGACAGGGGCCTATGAGCAGTTCTTC.

The rearrangement links TRBV24-1 to TRBJ2-1; unclear D gene. CDR1 is KGHDR and CDR2 is SFDVKD in the germline V gene. Trimming took off 3 bases at V and 0 bases at J, with 17 bases between the two ends. This CDR3 is 18 amino acids long. CDR3 region: CATSDPATMYPSYNEQFF. The CDR3 nucleotides read TGTGCCACCAGTGATCCCGCTACGATGTACCCCTCCTACAATGAGCAGTTCTTC.

This clone was seen a handful of times. This chain joins TRBV9 and TRBJ1-1; 8 bases match TRBD1. The CDR3 is 14 amino acids. Trimming at V came to 5 bases and at J to 4 bases, leaving 7 bases not matched to a gene. CDR1 and CDR2 (germline): SGDLS, YYNGEE. The CDR3 sequence: CASSPGQGATEAFF. The CDR3 region has the DNA TGTGCCAGCAGTCCGGGGCAGGGGGCCACTGAAGCTTTCTTT.

This clone has just a few counts. The V and J genes are TRBV19 and TRBJ2-1; 8 bases are a match to TRBD2. CDR1 and CDR2 from the germline V gene are LNHDA and SQIVND (reference sequence). With V trimmed by 4 bases and J by 3 bases, 8 bases remained unmatched. The CDR3 totals 16 residues. As DNA, the CDR3 is TGTGCCAGTAGTAGCCTCGGGGGGGGAAGCTACAATGAGCAGTTCTTC. Protein product: CASSSLGGGSYNEQFF.

The gene calls are TRBV7-2 and TRBJ1-2; possible D gene TRBD1, 6 bases. Germline V gene data show CDR1 as SGHTA and CDR2 as FQGNSA. V was pared by 11 bases and J by 8 bases, with 21 bases between. The CDR3 has 13 residues. CDR3 region: CAGGQLPRGGYTF. The DNA of the CDR3 is TGTGCCGGCGGACAGCTACCAAGGGGGGGCTACACCTTC.

This chain connects TRBV2 to TRBJ2-1; 11 bases line up with TRBD2. CDR1 is SNHLY and CDR2 is FYNNEI in the germline V gene. V was clipped by 1 base and J by 6 bases; unmatched bases: 2. The CDR3 consists of 15 residues. The CDR3 here is CASSEGGLAANEQFF. DNA for the CDR3: TGTGCCAGCAGTGAAGGGGGACTAGCGGCCAATGAGCAGTTCTTC.

J is TRBJ1-3 and V is TRBV6-6; possible D gene TRBD1, 6 bases. Trimming stripped 0 bases from V and 4 bases from J, with 13 bases between. This CDR3 spans 16 amino acids. The germline CDR1 and CDR2 sequences are MNHNY and SVGAGI (reference sequence). In DNA form, the CDR3 reads TGTGCCAGCAGTTACTCCGGCGCAGGGGCCGGAAACACCATATATTTT. It codes for CASSYSGAGAGNTIYF.

This chain uses TRBV7-9 with TRBJ2-7; D might be TRBD2 (6 bases). Trimming left V 6 bases short and J 4 bases short, with 13 bases between. The CDR3 covers 13 residues. Germline CDR1 is SEHNR and CDR2 is FQNEAQ (reference sequence). CDR3 amino acids: CASRSGTSYEQYF. In DNA, the CDR3 is TGTGCCAGCAGGTCCGGGACTTCTTACGAGCAGTACTTC.

The genes are TRBV5-1 and TRBJ1-6; 11 bases fit TRBD1. J lost 9 bases, V lost 2 bases, and 1 base had no gene match. The CDR3 totals 14 residues. Germline-derived CDR1 and CDR2 are SGHRS and YFSETQ. The CDR3 is CASSLGTGGSPLHF. In DNA form, the CDR3 reads TGCGCCAGCAGCTTAGGGACAGGGGGTTCACCCCTCCACTTT.

Here the CDR3 DNA reads TGTGCCAGCAGTTACCCTTGGACAGGGGACGGCACTGAAGCTTTCTTT. Protein sequence: CASSYPWTGDGTEAFF. The chain is built from TRBV6-6 and TRBJ1-1; 9 nucleotides agree with TRBD1. CDR3 length equals 16 residues. CDR1 and CDR2 (germline): MNHNY, SVGAGI (reference sequence). V shed 2 bases, J shed 4 bases, and the junction held 8 bases outside the gene matches.

This rearrangement joins TRBV2 to TRBJ2-1, with 9 bases that match TRBD1. CDR3 length: 14 residues. Per the germline V gene, CDR1 is SNHLY and CDR2 is FYNNEI. Trimming at V came to 6 bases and at J to 7 bases, leaving 7 bases not matched to a gene. The CDR3 nucleotides read TGTGCCAGCAGGGGACAGGGAATTAAGAATGAGCAGTTCTTC. Translating gives CASRGQGIKNEQFF.

This clone was counted once. V and J are TRBV5-6 and TRBJ1-1, with no clear D. The length of the CDR3 is 14 residues. Trimming took off 1 base at V and 2 bases at J, with 9 bases between the two ends. Germline CDR1 is SGHDT and CDR2 is YYEEEE. In DNA, the CDR3 is TGTGCCAGCAGCTTGATTCGGGGAAACACTGAAGCTTTCTTT. Translated: CASSLIRGNTEAFF.

The J gene is TRBJ2-4, the V gene TRBV6-1; D perhaps matches TRBD2 (6 bases). Germline V gives CDR1 MNHNS, CDR2 SASEGT. The CDR3 covers 15 residues. Deletions cut 3 bases from V and 2 bases from J, with 11 bases between. CDR3 DNA: TGTGCCAGCAGTGATGGAGGGGAACCCAAAAACATTCAGTACTTC. Its translation is CASSDGGEPKNIQYF.

The chain uses TRBV3-1 (or the pseudogene TRBV3-2) and TRBJ1-6, with D maybe TRBD1 (6 bases). Germline CDR1 and CDR2: LGHDT and YNNKEL (reference sequence). The CDR3 totals 20 residues. Trimming took 1 base from V and 0 from J, leaving 19 bases between them. The DNA of the CDR3 is TGTGCCAGCAGCCAAGGGGTATCGGGGGGCAGTAGCTCCTATAATTCACCCCTCCACTTT. As protein: CASSQGVSGGSSSYNSPLHF.

This rearrangement joins TRBV24-1 to TRBJ2-1; 9 nucleotides align to TRBD2. V lost 6 bases and J lost 7; bases outside the gene matches: 12. The CDR3 is 16 residues long. The germline CDR1 and CDR2 sequences are KGHDR and SFDVKD. The CDR3 DNA reads as TGTGCCACCAGTAAGGCCGGGACTAGCTTTGTGAATGAGCAGTTCTTC. It is translated as CATSKAGTSFVNEQFF.

The chain joins TRBV7-2 to TRBJ2-4; D ambiguous. CDR1 is SGHTA, CDR2 FQGNSA, per germline. V shed 2 bases and J shed 5 bases, with 4 bases lying between them. CDR3 length: 12 amino acids. The CDR3 loop is CASSLPENIQYF. The CDR3 bases are TGTGCCAGCAGCTTACCCGAAAACATTCAGTACTTC.

The chain has TRBV6-5 and TRBJ2-2, with a possible D match to TRBD1 (6 bases). V dropped 2 bases and J dropped 4 bases, with 11 bases sitting between them. The germline CDR1 and CDR2 sequences are MNHEY and SVGAGI. There are 15 residues in the CDR3. The CDR3 DNA reads as TGTGCCAGCAGTTACCCAGGGGCGAGCACCGGGGAGCTGTTTTTT. The encoded protein is CASSYPGASTGELFF.

The chain couples TRBV19 to TRBJ2-2, with 7 bases that match TRBD1. After removal of 8 bases from V and 4 bases from J, the junction contained 7 bases not matched to a gene. The CDR3 totals 14 residues. Germline assignment: CDR1 LNHDA and CDR2 SQIVND (reference sequence). CDR3 bases: TGTGCCAGTCACAGGGGCAGCGGCACCGGGGAGCTGTTTTTT. It is translated as CASHRGSGTGELFF.

The chain carries TRBV9 and TRBJ2-2; tentative D call: TRBD1 (5 bases). The CDR3 spans 16 residues. Looked up from germline, CDR1 is SGDLS and CDR2 is YYNGEE. Trimming took off 4 bases at V and 3 bases at J, with 16 bases between the two ends. CDR3 amino acids: CASSRTTVGDTGELFF. In DNA, the CDR3 is TGTGCCAGCAGCCGAACTACCGTAGGGGACACCGGGGAGCTGTTTTTT.